The clone carrying this T cell receptor (beta chain) was counted a few times. Its target is not known. The sample originates from a study of T-cell memory formation after mild COVID-19. Study-wide points: Among contracting clones, CD4+ were mainly CM/EM and CD8+ enriched in EMRA. The appearance of some responding clones in pre-infection memory suggested that cross-reactive memory joined.

TCRdb re-called the 5' RACE reads through MiXCR, storing one row per CDR3 protein. The table lists some 310,000 distinct CDR3 sequences, under 25% of them singletons, with about 21% in the top ten. Germline-derived CDR1 and CDR2 are DFQATT and SNEGSKA (reference sequence). Trimming took 5 bases from V and 5 from J, leaving 18 bases between them. CDR3 length: 14 residues. This TCR derives from a man between 18 and 35 years old who had mild COVID-19 (a few samples of this study predate the infection). Cell type and time point are not known. The rearrangement joins TRBV20-1 to TRBJ2-5, with D possibly being TRBD2 (6 bases). Sequencing was done on a sample of PBMCs or a T cell subset sorted from them (not recorded which). The CDR3, as DNA: TGCAGTGCTCGGGGGAGTTCCCCATTGGAGACCCAGTACTTC. Protein: CSARGSSPLETQYF.